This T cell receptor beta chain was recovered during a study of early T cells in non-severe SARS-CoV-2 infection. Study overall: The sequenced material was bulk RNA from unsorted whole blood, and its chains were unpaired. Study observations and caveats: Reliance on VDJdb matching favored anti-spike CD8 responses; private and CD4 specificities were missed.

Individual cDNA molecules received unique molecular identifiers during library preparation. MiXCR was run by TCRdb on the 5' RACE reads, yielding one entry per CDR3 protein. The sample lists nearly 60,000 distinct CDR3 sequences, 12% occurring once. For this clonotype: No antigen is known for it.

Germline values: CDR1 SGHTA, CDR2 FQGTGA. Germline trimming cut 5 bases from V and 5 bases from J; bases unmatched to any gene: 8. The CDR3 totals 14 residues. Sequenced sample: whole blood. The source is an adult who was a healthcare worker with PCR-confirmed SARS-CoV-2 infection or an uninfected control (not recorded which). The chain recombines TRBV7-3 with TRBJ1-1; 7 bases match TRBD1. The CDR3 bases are TGTGCCAGCAGCCCCCAGTCAGGGGGGACTGAAGCTTTCTTT. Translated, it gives CASSPQSGGTEAFF.